These 9 T cell receptor beta chains came from one sample sequenced in a study of shared clonotypes between healthy human individuals. Repertoires were generated with immunoSEQ multiplex PCR, while TCRdb's copy carries only in-frame clones and drops some. Of 2 million to 2.5 million clones listed, over 85% were seen once; the top ten hold roughly 0.36%. What was sequenced was naive CD4+ T cells from PBMCs. This sample's subset: CD45RA+ positively selected. These receptors all stem from a man aged 18 to 29 in good health. Some clones in this sample may be carry-over from other donors' samples.

This chain joins TRBV19 and TRBJ2-2; 11 nucleotides line up with TRBD1. Germline CDR1 LNHDA, CDR2 SQIVND (reference sequence). V dropped 5 bases and J dropped 4; count of bases not matched to a gene: 3. The CDR3 length is 15 residues. The CDR3 DNA follows: TGTGCCAGTAGTTGGACAGGGGGCCGCACCGGGGAGCTGTTTTTT. Its protein product is CASSWTGGRTGELFF.

This clone was detected once. The rearrangement joins TRBV10-3 to TRBJ2-1, with 13 bases fitting TRBD2. This CDR3 spans 15 amino acids. V lost 6 bases to trimming and J lost 5 bases; unmatched junction nucleotides: 4. Germline CDR1 is ENHRY and CDR2 is SYGVKD. CDR3 sequence reads: CAIRGGLAGNNEQFF. Here the CDR3 DNA reads TGTGCCATCAGGGGGGGACTAGCGGGAAACAATGAGCAGTTCTTC.

The CDR3: CASSSTISSYNEQFF. The DNA for the CDR3 is TGTGCCAGCAGTTCAACTATTAGCTCCTACAATGAGCAGTTCTTC. V is TRBV6-5 and J is TRBJ2-1; D unclear. Looked up from germline, CDR1 is MNHEY and CDR2 is SVGAGI. The CDR3 has 15 amino acids. Trimming cost V 4 bases and J 0 bases, with 10 bases left between them.

The CDR3 is CASRLRDLSNQPQHF. CDR3 DNA: TGTGCCAGCAGGTTAAGGGACCTTAGCAATCAGCCCCAGCATTTT. This sequence joins TRBV6-1 and TRBJ1-5, with a tentative D call TRBD1 (5 bases). In germline, CDR1 is MNHNS, CDR2 SASEGT. The CDR3 contains 15 residues. Trimming left V 6 bases short and J 0 bases short, with 12 bases between.

The rearrangement links TRBV27 to TRBJ2-6; 9 bases are shared with TRBD2. J gave up 4 bases and V 4 bases, and 2 bases lay outside the gene matches. Germline V gene lookup returns CDR1 MNHEY and CDR2 SMNVEV (reference sequence). The CDR3 covers 15 residues. CDR3 amino acids: CASSWTSAGANVLTF. CDR3 coding DNA: TGTGCCAGCAGTTGGACTAGCGCCGGGGCCAACGTCCTGACTTTC.

The chain has TRBV5-1 and TRBJ2-7; 9 nucleotides agree with TRBD2. Germline CDR1 and CDR2: SGHRS and YFSETQ. The CDR3 has 15 residues. V dropped 4 bases and J dropped 6; count of bases not matched to a gene: 11. For the CDR3, the DNA is TGCGCCAGCAGCCTATTTGCGGGAGGGCCAAGCGAGCAGTACTTC. Protein product: CASSLFAGGPSEQYF. Full variable domain (outside the CDR3, taken from reference TRBV5-1 and TRBJ2-7): KAGVTQTPRYLIKTRGQQVTLSCSPISGHRSVSWYQQTPGQGLQFLFEYFSETQRNKGNFPGRFSGRQFSNSRSEMNVSTLELGDSALYLCASSLFAGGPSEQYFGPGTRLTVT.

This chain links TRBV28 with TRBJ1-2; 7 bases are a match to TRBD1. The ends lost 4 bases at V and 4 bases at J; junction bases unmatched: 6. Germline values: CDR1 MDHEN, CDR2 SYDVKM. The CDR3 is made up of 14 amino acids. CDR3 bases: TGTGCCAGCAGTTCGCACAGGGGCCTCTATGGCTACACCTTC. As protein: CASSSHRGLYGYTF.

In its sample, this clone was seen once. The rearrangement uses TRBV11-2 and TRBJ2-1; D may be TRBD2 (6 bases). The CDR3 is made up of 14 amino acids. Between the trimmed V and J ends, which lost 2 bases and 3 bases, there was a span of 8 bases. Germline V lookup: CDR1 SGHAT, CDR2 FQNNGV. CDR3 sequence reads: CASSLTSRYNEQFF. The CDR3 DNA sequence: TGTGCCAGCAGCTTAACTAGCCGCTACAATGAGCAGTTCTTC.

V and J are TRBV5-4 and TRBJ2-7, with D unresolved. Trimming cost V 4 bases and J 1 base, with 12 bases left between them. The CDR3 totals 14 residues. Germline lookup yields CDR1 SGHNT and CDR2 YYREEE (reference sequence). The DNA of the CDR3 is TGTGCCAGCAGCCGACGGACGCCATCCTACGAGCAGTACTTC. Residues: CASSRRTPSYEQYF.